This is a list of T cell receptor beta chains from one sample in a study of blood T cell repertoires in COVID-19. Sequencing was performed with immunoSEQ multiplex PCR; in TCRdb, only in-frame clones are kept and a portion is missing. The sample yields approximately 270,000 clones, about 80% seen once. Sequencing was performed on peripheral blood. Receptor source: a man older than 75 with acute or convalescent COVID-19. Both conserved end residues are part of each CDR3. The D gene is left open where the match is weak. Rows give clone size only sometimes, using once, few, many, or a class for an expanded clone.

TRBV19,TRBJ2-7,TRBD1,-,TGTGCCAGTAAAAAAGGGGACAGTGCCGCCTACGAGCAGTACTTC,CASKKGDSAAYEQYF
TRBV11-2,TRBJ1-2,TRBD1,-,TGTGCCAGCAGCTCGACAGGGGCCTATGGCTACACCTTC,CASSSTGAYGYTF
TRBV4-2,TRBJ1-2,TRBD1,-,TGTGCCAGCAGCCAAGGGGGACAGGGTGATGGCTACACCTTC,CASSQGGQGDGYTF
TRBV20-1,TRBJ1-1,-,-,TGCAGTGCAACAGAACTCCCTGAAGCTTTCTTT,CSATELPEAFF
TRBV12-3/TRBV12-4,TRBJ2-2,-,-,TGTGCCAGCAGTTTCACAGCGGTCGGGGAGCTGTTTTTT,CASSFTAVGELFF
TRBV6-1,TRBJ2-1,TRBD1,-,TGTGCCAGCAGTGAAGGAGACAGGGGGCTAAATGAGCAGTTCTTC,CASSEGDRGLNEQFF
TRBV12-3/TRBV12-4,TRBJ2-1,-,-,TGTGCCAGCAGCTCCCAGGACAGCAATGAGCAGTTCTTC,CASSSQDSNEQFF
TRBV2,TRBJ1-3,-,-,TGTGCCAGCGTAGAGTCGACTGCCTTCTCTGGAAACACCATATATTTT,CASVESTAFSGNTIYF
TRBV6-5,TRBJ2-7,TRBD1,-,TGTGCCAGCAGGGGACAGGGACGACTCTACGAGCAGTACTTC,CASRGQGRLYEQYF
TRBV27,TRBJ2-1,-,-,TGTGCCAGCAGTTCCCGCTGGGAAGGGGGGGCCTACAATGAGCAGTTCTTC,CASSSRWEGGAYNEQFF
TRBV11-2,TRBJ1-1,-,-,TGTGCCAGCAGCTTTCAGCGGGGTCACACTGAAGCTTTCTTT,CASSFQRGHTEAFF
TRBV7-9,TRBJ1-2,-,once,TGTGCCAGCAGCTTAGAACAGTCACAGTATGGCTACACCTTC,CASSLEQSQYGYTF
TRBV2,TRBJ1-3,-,-,TGTGCCAGCAGTGAAACGCACAGCACCATATATTTT,CASSETHSTIYF
TRBV7-8,TRBJ2-1,TRBD1,-,TGTGCCAGCAGCTACCGGGACAGAGACAATGAGCAGTTCTTC,CASSYRDRDNEQFF
TRBV5-1,TRBJ2-3,TRBD2,-,TGCGCCAGCAGCCCCCTGAATAGCGGGGGGGCCACAGATACGCAGTATTTT,CASSPLNSGGATDTQYF
TRBV7-3,TRBJ2-1,TRBD2,-,TGTGCCAGCAGCCCGAGCGGGAGGGCCAGGAATGAGCAGTTCTTC,CASSPSGRARNEQFF
TRBV7-8,TRBJ1-2,-,-,TGTGCCAGCAGCCTCTTGCAGGGTGGTGGCTACACCTTC,CASSLLQGGGYTF
TRBV6-5,TRBJ1-1,TRBD1,-,TGTGCCAGCAGGAGGACAGGGAGTGGGCACACTGAAGCTTTCTTT,CASRRTGSGHTEAFF
TRBV18,TRBJ2-3,TRBD2,-,TGTGCCAGCTCCAACCTAGCGGTCAAAACAGATACGCAGTATTTT,CASSNLAVKTDTQYF
TRBV19,TRBJ1-1,-,-,TGTGCCAGTAGTATAGCTCGGGGGGCACGATACACTGAAGCTTTCTTT,CASSIARGARYTEAFF
TRBV5-1,TRBJ2-3,-,-,TGCGCCAGCAGCTTGCTCTCCAGCGGAGCTGATACGCAGTATTTT,CASSLLSSGADTQYF
TRBV5-1,TRBJ2-7,TRBD1,-,TGCGCCAGCAATCGAGGGACAGGGGGCTACGAGCAGTACTTC,CASNRGTGGYEQYF
TRBV25-1,TRBJ1-5,TRBD1,-,TGTGCCAGCAGTGACAGGGGGCGCGGCAATCAGCCCCAGCATTTT,CASSDRGRGNQPQHF
TRBV7-9,TRBJ1-2,TRBD1,-,TGTGCCAGCAGCTTACCTCTAGAGGGGACAGCGATAAGCTATGGCTACACCTTC,CASSLPLEGTAISYGYTF